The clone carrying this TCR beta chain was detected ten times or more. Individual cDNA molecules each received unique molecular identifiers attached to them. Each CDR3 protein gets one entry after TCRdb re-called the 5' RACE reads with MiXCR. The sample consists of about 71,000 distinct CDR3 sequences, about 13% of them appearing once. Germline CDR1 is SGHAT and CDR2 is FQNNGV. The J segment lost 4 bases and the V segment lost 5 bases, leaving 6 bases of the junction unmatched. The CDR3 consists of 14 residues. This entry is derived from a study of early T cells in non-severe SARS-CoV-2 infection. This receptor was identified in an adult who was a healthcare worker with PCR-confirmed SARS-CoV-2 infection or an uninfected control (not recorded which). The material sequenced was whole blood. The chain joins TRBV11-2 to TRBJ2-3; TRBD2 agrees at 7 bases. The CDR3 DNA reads TGTGCCAGCAGCACCGGACTAGTTCCAGATACGCAGTATTTT. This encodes CASSTGLVPDTQYF.